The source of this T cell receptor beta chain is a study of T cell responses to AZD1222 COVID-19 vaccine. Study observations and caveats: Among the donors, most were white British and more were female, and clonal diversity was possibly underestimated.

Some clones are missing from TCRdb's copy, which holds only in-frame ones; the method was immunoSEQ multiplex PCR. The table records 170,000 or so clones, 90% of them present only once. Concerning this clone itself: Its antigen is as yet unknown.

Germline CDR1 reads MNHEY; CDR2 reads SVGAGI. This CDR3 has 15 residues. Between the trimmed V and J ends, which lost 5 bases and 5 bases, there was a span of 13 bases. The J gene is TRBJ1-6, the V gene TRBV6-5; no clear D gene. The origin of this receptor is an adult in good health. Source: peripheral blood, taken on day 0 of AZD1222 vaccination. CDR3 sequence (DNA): TGTGCCAGCAGTCCGCGTAGGGCCGATAATTCACCCCTCCACTTT. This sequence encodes CASSPRRADNSPLHF.